The sequence of this T cell receptor beta chain was determined in a study of T cell responses to AZD1222 COVID-19 vaccine. As concerns this clone: Its antigen is not known.

V dropped 6 bases and J dropped 10 bases, with 13 bases sitting between them. The CDR3 runs to 13 residues. The V gene's germline CDR1 is MNHNY and CDR2 SVGAGI (reference sequence). Study-level findings and limits: Among the donors, most were white British and more were female, and clonal diversity was possibly underestimated. No repertoire was sampled before or during the peak T cell response, only after it. Elevations in Spike-specific TCR breadth and depth followed administration of two AZD1222 doses.

Sequenced by immunoSEQ multiplex PCR; TCRdb stores in-frame clones only, minus some. This repertoire shows some 200,000 clones, around 94% found once; its top ten account for about 10%. The chain carries TRBV6-6 and TRBJ1-6, with D perhaps TRBD1 (5 bases). Sequences were derived from peripheral blood, sampled on day 0 of AZD1222 vaccination. The origin of this receptor is an adult in good health. As DNA, the CDR3 is TGTGCCAGCAGCAGGGAATGGGGCTCACCCCTCCACTTT. It yields the protein CASSREWGSPLHF.